This T cell receptor beta chain was sequenced in a study of OX40 agonist ivuxolimab in advanced cancers. In the study overall: Prior anti-PD-1, anti-PD-L1 or anti-CTLA-4 therapy did not bar entry, and roughly 40% had some.

The CDR3 length is 16 residues. The V gene lost 0 bases and the J gene lost 3 bases, with 14 bases spanning the gap. Germline V gene data show CDR1 as SGHNT and CDR2 as YENEEA. This clone has only a few counts. Antigen specificity is unknown. Clones were read by immunoSEQ multiplex PCR, and TCRdb kept only the in-frame ones, dropping some. This sample carries some 68,000 clones, approximately 90% of them seen once, and the ten largest clones take under 1.1%. Findings and caveats of the study: People who partly responded at 0.1-3.0 mg/kg had some of the least clonal expansion seen.

This TCR came from an adult with an advanced solid tumor such as melanoma, head and neck, liver or kidney cancer. The source was CD4+ or CD8+ T cells sorted from blood, collected in a trial of the OX40 agonist ivuxolimab. The chain couples TRBV11-3 to TRBJ1-2, with a tentative D call TRBD1 (5 bases). CDR3 in amino acids: CASSLEGREGDYGYTF. The CDR3 bases are TGTGCCAGCAGCTTAGAGGGTCGGGAAGGGGACTATGGCTACACCTTC. Looking up the rest from reference TRBV11-3 and TRBJ1-2 gives the full variable domain: EAGVVQSPRYKIIEKKQPVAFWCNPISGHNTLYWYLQNLGQGPELLIRYENEEAVDDSQLPKDRFSAERLKGVDSTLKIQPAELGDSAVYLCASSLEGREGDYGYTFGSGTRLTVV.